These 23 T cell receptor beta chains were sequenced from one sample in a study of blood T cell repertoires in COVID-19. Here immunoSEQ multiplex PCR was the method, and the copy in TCRdb shows in-frame clones only, minus some. Of tens of thousands of clones in the sample, around 90% were seen once. Sequenced material: peripheral blood. These receptors all stem from a man between 45 and 60 years old with active COVID-19.

The chain is built from TRBV15 and TRBJ1-5, with D possibly matching TRBD1 (5 bases). Trimming took 0 bases from V and 1 from J, leaving 16 bases between them. The CDR3 is 18 amino acids. Looked up from germline, CDR1 is LNHNV and CDR2 is YYDKDF (reference sequence). The DNA of the CDR3 is TGTGCCACCAGCAGAGATTCTAATACGGGGGTAAGCAATCAGCCCCAGCATTTT. This sequence encodes CATSRDSNTGVSNQPQHF.

The gene calls are TRBV9 and TRBJ2-2, with D perhaps matching TRBD1 (7 bases). V shed 6 bases and J shed 2 bases, with 17 bases lying between them. The CDR3 is 16 amino acids. Germline V gene sequence: CDR1 SGDLS, CDR2 YYNGEE. The CDR3, as DNA: TGTGCCAGCAACAAGGGAGGACAGGTCAACACCGGGGAGCTGTTTTTT. Its translation: CASNKGGQVNTGELFF.

This rearrangement joins TRBV3-1 (or the pseudogene TRBV3-2) to TRBJ2-2, with D maybe TRBD1 (5 bases). The CDR3 sequence is 14 residues long. V was pared by 1 base and J by 7 bases, with 10 bases between. The germline CDR1 and CDR2 sequences are LGHDT and YNNKEL (reference sequence). The chain's CDR3 is CASSQGLGVGELFF. The CDR3, as DNA: TGTGCCAGCAGCCAAGGGTTAGGGGTCGGGGAGCTGTTTTTT.

This chain links TRBV24-1 with TRBJ1-2, with 7 bases aligning to TRBD1. This CDR3 comprises 17 residues. Per germline, CDR1 KGHDR and CDR2 SFDVKD. Trimming cost V 4 bases and J 4 bases; bases outside gene matches: 14. The CDR3 region has the DNA TGTGCCACCAGTGAAGGGACAGCCCGCCCTCGGAGCTATGGCTACACCTTC. Its translation: CATSEGTARPRSYGYTF.

The genes are TRBV11-2 and TRBJ2-1; D might be TRBD2 (5 bases). The V gene lost 3 bases and the J gene lost 8 bases, with 14 bases spanning the gap. The germline CDR1 and CDR2 sequences are SGHAT and FQNNGV. The CDR3 is 14 residues long. CDR3 region: CASSLHRTRDEQFF. CDR3 nucleotide sequence: TGTGCCAGCAGCTTGCACCGCACTAGGGATGAGCAGTTCTTC.

The V gene is TRBV4-1, the J gene TRBJ2-3; 9 bases match TRBD1. Germline CDR1 reads MGHRA; CDR2 reads YSYEKL. The CDR3 consists of 18 residues. After removal of 2 bases from V and 1 base from J, the junction contained 10 bases not matched to a gene. CDR3: CASSQHRTGAWGTDTQYF. Written as DNA, the CDR3 is TGCGCCAGCAGCCAACACAGGACAGGGGCGTGGGGCACAGATACGCAGTATTTT.

The chain links TRBV18 to TRBJ1-1; D might be TRBD1 (5 bases). The CDR3 covers 16 residues. CDR1 KGHSH and CDR2 LQKENI come from the germline V gene. V gave up 2 bases and J gave up 1 base, with 14 bases separating them. In nucleotides, the CDR3 is TGTGCCAGCTCACCAGCGATGATGGGGGGGAACACTGAAGCTTTCTTT. This codes for CASSPAMMGGNTEAFF. Variable domain in full (rest from reference TRBV18 and TRBJ1-1): NAGVMQNPRHLVRRRGQEARLRCSPMKGHSHVYWYRQLPEEGLKFMVYLQKENIIDESGMPKERFSAEFPKEGPSILRIQQVVRGDSAAYFCASSPAMMGGNTEAFFGQGTRLTVV.

CDR3 residues: CASSYPYGGGKITEAFF. The DNA of the CDR3 is TGTGCCAGCAGTTACCCGTACGGAGGGGGCAAGATCACTGAAGCTTTCTTT. The chain combines TRBV6-2 or TRBV6-3 with TRBJ1-1; 7 bases match TRBD1. CDR3 size: 17 residues. J gave up 4 bases and V 2 bases, and 13 bases lay outside the gene matches. From germline, CDR1 is MNHEY and CDR2 SVGEGT.

The chain uses TRBV9 and TRBJ2-2, with D hard to call. Trimming took 0 bases from V and 10 from J, leaving 7 bases between them. The CDR3 runs to 12 residues. Per the germline V gene, CDR1 is SGDLS and CDR2 is YYNGEE. The CDR3, as DNA: TGTGCCAGCAGCGTAGGGGCTAAGGAGCTGTTTTTT. Its protein product is CASSVGAKELFF.

V usage is TRBV6-2 or TRBV6-3 and J usage is TRBJ2-3, with TRBD1 as a possible D gene (6 bases). Trimming removed 3 bases from V and 6 bases from J, with 13 bases in between. The germline V gene encodes CDR1 MNHEY and CDR2 SVGEGT. The length of the CDR3 is 14 residues. DNA of the CDR3: TGTGCCAGCAGTTATTCAGGGGCAACGGATACGCAGTATTTT. It translates to CASSYSGATDTQYF.

The V call is TRBV13, the J call TRBJ2-7; 12 positions match TRBD2. The length of the CDR3 is 15 residues. The V and J ends lost 1 base and 3 bases, in that order; junction bases with no gene match: 1. Per germline, CDR1 PRHDT and CDR2 FYEKMQ (reference sequence). CDR3 in DNA: TGTGCCAGCAGCTTAGTGACTAGCGGGGGCTACGAGCAGTACTTC. It is translated as CASSLVTSGGYEQYF.

The rearrangement uses TRBV10-3 and TRBJ2-5; possibly TRBD1 for D (8 bases). CDR1 is ENHRY and CDR2 is SYGVKD in the germline V gene. V lost 5 bases and J 5 bases, leaving 24 bases between the germline ends. There are 17 residues in the CDR3. CDR3 loop: CAISPGTGPSGGETQYF. Written as DNA, the CDR3 is TGTGCCATCAGTCCCGGGACAGGTCCTTCCGGGGGGGAGACCCAGTACTTC.

The CDR3 region has the DNA TGTGCCAGCAGCCGGTCCGGCGGGTCTTACGAGCAGTACTTC. Translating gives CASSRSGGSYEQYF. The chain couples TRBV14 to TRBJ2-7; D is perhaps TRBD2 (5 bases). The CDR3 extends over 14 amino acids. V lost 4 bases and J lost 4, with 14 bases in between. Germline CDR1 and CDR2: SGHDN and FVKESK. Based on the CDR3 plus reference TRBV14 and TRBJ2-7, the full variable domain is EAGVTQFPSHSVIEKGQTVTLRCDPISGHDNLYWYRRVMGKEIKFLLHFVKESKQDESGMPNNRFLAERTGGTYSTLKVQPAELEDSGVYFCASSRSGGSYEQYFGPGTRLTVT.

The rearrangement links TRBV9 to TRBJ1-2; 9 nucleotides match TRBD1. CDR3 size: 15 residues. Trimming removed 2 bases from V and 8 bases from J; junction bases left unmatched: 10. Germline CDR1 is SGDLS and CDR2 is YYNGEE. The CDR3 reads CASSVQGQGNVGYTF. DNA for the CDR3: TGTGCCAGCAGCGTTCAGGGACAGGGTAATGTAGGCTACACCTTC. The full variable domain, rest sourced from reference TRBV9 and TRBJ1-2, is DSGVTQTPKHLITATGQRVTLRCSPRSGDLSVYWYQQSLDQGLQFLIQYYNGEERAKGNILERFSAQQFPDLHSELNLSSLELGDSALYFCASSVQGQGNVGYTFGSGTRLTVV.

This chain uses TRBV3-1 (or the pseudogene TRBV3-2) with TRBJ1-3; D might be TRBD1 (6 bases). The CDR3 consists of 14 residues. V dropped 6 bases and J dropped 2 bases, with 11 bases sitting between them. CDR1 LGHDT and CDR2 YNNKEL come from the germline V gene (reference sequence). The CDR3 DNA is TGTGCCAGCAGACCCACAGGGACTGGAAACACCATATATTTT. Amino acids: CASRPTGTGNTIYF.

In this sample, this clone turned up once. This CDR3 is CASSVRTGQETQYF. Here the CDR3 DNA reads TGTGCCAGCAGTGTACGGACGGGGCAAGAGACCCAGTACTTC. The rearrangement links TRBV27 to TRBJ2-5, with D tentatively TRBD2 (5 bases). The CDR3 extends over 14 amino acids. With 5 bases removed from V and 2 bases from J, the gap between germline ends came to 12 bases. Germline lookup yields CDR1 MNHEY and CDR2 SMNVEV (reference sequence).

This clone was recorded once. The chain is built from TRBV11-1 and TRBJ2-2; possibly TRBD2 for D (6 bases). V was pared by 6 bases and J by 1 base, with 12 bases between. The CDR3 is 15 residues long. From germline, CDR1 is SGHAT and CDR2 FQDESV (reference sequence). CDR3 loop: CASSLLGGNTGELFF. The CDR3, as DNA: TGTGCCAGCAGTCTCTTGGGGGGGAACACCGGGGAGCTGTTTTTT.

The chain combines TRBV6-5 with TRBJ1-2, with 10 positions matching TRBD1. Looked up from germline, CDR1 is MNHEY and CDR2 is SVGAGI. V lost 3 bases, J lost 3 bases, and 4 bases stayed unmatched. The CDR3 contains 15 residues. Here the CDR3 reads CASSYRGTGDYGYTF. DNA of the CDR3: TGTGCCAGCAGTTATAGGGGGACAGGGGACTATGGCTACACCTTC.

The chain is built from TRBV5-4 and TRBJ1-4; 7 bases are a match to TRBD1. CDR3 size: 17 residues. The ends lost 3 bases at V and 4 bases at J; junction bases unmatched: 12. CDR1 is SGHNT, CDR2 YYREEE, per germline (reference sequence). CDR3 sequence: CASSYSGGFGGNEKLFF. CDR3 nucleotides: TGTGCCAGCAGCTATTCAGGGGGATTTGGTGGTAATGAAAAACTGTTTTTT.

V gene TRBV7-9 combines with J gene TRBJ2-5; 8 bases are a match to TRBD1. The CDR3 consists of 16 residues. V lost 5 bases to trimming and J lost 0 bases; unmatched junction nucleotides: 8. In germline, CDR1 is SEHNR, CDR2 FQNEAQ (reference sequence). CDR3 nucleotide sequence: TGTGCCAGCAGCCCTTATACAGGGGGAAACCAAGAGACCCAGTACTTC. Its translation: CASSPYTGGNQETQYF.

The rearrangement links TRBV5-8 to TRBJ2-1, with D possibly being TRBD2 (7 bases). The germline V gene encodes CDR1 SGHTS and CDR2 YDEGEE. CDR3 size: 12 residues. V was clipped by 5 bases and J by 8 bases, with 11 bases between them. Here the CDR3 reads CASRAGADEQFF. The CDR3, as DNA: TGTGCCAGCAGGGCGGGGGCTGATGAGCAGTTCTTC.

This chain links TRBV6-2 or TRBV6-3 with TRBJ1-5; weak D call: TRBD1 (5 bases). Germline CDR1 reads MNHEY; CDR2 reads SVGEGT. The CDR3 has 13 amino acids. V was cut by 6 bases and J by 3 bases, with 9 bases left in between. CDR3 region: CASSRQSNQPQHF. CDR3 DNA sequence: TGTGCCAGCAGCCGACAGTCCAATCAGCCCCAGCATTTT.

Here the CDR3 DNA reads TGCAGTGCTAGAGCACGGGAGGAAGCTTTCTTT. It specifies CSARAREEAFF. The chain employs TRBV20-1 and TRBJ1-1; D remains ambiguous. The CDR3 length is 11 residues. The V end lost 1 base, the J end lost 8 bases, and 8 bases lay between the germline ends. The germline gives CDR1 DFQATT, CDR2 SNEGSKA (reference sequence).